The rows below give T cell receptor beta chains drawn from one sample of a study of early T cells in non-severe SARS-CoV-2 infection. Each CDR3 protein is one row after TCRdb ran MiXCR on the 5' RACE reads. Of 50,000 to 65,000 distinct CDR3 sequences listed, under 15% are singletons. Sequenced input: whole blood. All receptors derive from an adult who was a healthcare worker with PCR-confirmed SARS-CoV-2 infection or an uninfected control (not recorded which). The CDR3 runs from the conserved cysteine through the conserved F or W. Fields, in order: D gene, clone size, V gene, J gene, CDR3 DNA, CDR3 protein. D genes are given only for firm matches. The size of a clone is reported for some rows only, either as once, few or many, or as a class for expanded clones.

>.|.|TRBV29-1|TRBJ1-1
TGCAGCGTTTTGGTAGACACTGAAGCTTTCTTT
CSVLVDTEAFF
>.|few|TRBV11-3|TRBJ1-1
TGTGCCAGCAGCTCCCTGAGGAACACTGAAGCTTTCTTT
CASSSLRNTEAFF
>TRBD2|few|TRBV5-1|TRBJ2-7
TGCGCCAGCAGCTTGGGACAGACCGGGACTAGGTCCTACGAGCAGTACTTC
CASSLGQTGTRSYEQYF
>TRBD2|.|TRBV6-4|TRBJ2-3
TGTGCCAGCAGTACCACCCCGGGACTATCCGCAGATACGCAGTATTTT
CASSTTPGLSADTQYF
>.|few|TRBV9|TRBJ1-5
TGTGCCAGCAGCGTCGGTATGGCCAGCAATCAGCCCCAGCATTTT
CASSVGMASNQPQHF
>.|.|TRBV19|TRBJ2-7
TGTGCCAGTAGTATTTATCTGGGACCGGAGGACGAGCAGTACTTC
CASSIYLGPEDEQYF
>.|few|TRBV6-2/TRBV6-3|TRBJ2-1
TGTGCCAGCAGTTACTCGTCAGGGGTCGATGAGCAGTTCTTC
CASSYSSGVDEQFF
>.|many|TRBV6-5|TRBJ2-5
TGTGCCAGCAGTTACTCGGGGCTAACGTACCAAGAGACCCAGTACTTC
CASSYSGLTYQETQYF
>.|many|TRBV3-1|TRBJ2-1
TGTGCCAGCAGTCGGGAGACAGGGAGGTACAATGAGCAGTTCTTC
CASSRETGRYNEQFF
>.|many|TRBV29-1|TRBJ2-2
TGCAGCGTTGAAAAGGGCGGGGAGCTGTTTTTT
CSVEKGGELFF
>.|few|TRBV29-1|TRBJ1-1
TGCAGCGTTGAAGGGAGGGGGGGCACGTTTACTGAAGCTTTCTTT
CSVEGRGGTFTEAFF
>TRBD1|.|TRBV10-2|TRBJ2-1
TGCGCCAGCGGACGATTGCTCCGGGACAGAAACAATGAGCAGTTCTTC
CASGRLLRDRNNEQFF
>.|few|TRBV7-8|TRBJ2-7
TGTGCCAGCAGCTTAGCGGGGACCGAATACGAGCAGTACTTC
CASSLAGTEYEQYF
>.|few|TRBV10-3|TRBJ2-1
TGTGCCATCAGTGGACACAACGGGCGGCGTGAGCAGTTCTTC
CAISGHNGRREQFF
>.|few|TRBV2|TRBJ2-6
TGTGCCGTCTTGGGAGCTGGGGCCAACGTCCTGACTTTC
CAVLGAGANVLTF
>.|few|TRBV4-3|TRBJ2-3
TGCGCCAGCAGCCAAGAAGCAGGGGTTGTAGATACGCAGTATTTT
CASSQEAGVVDTQYF
>.|.|TRBV29-1|TRBJ2-7
TGCAGCGCCGGCCCCCAGGGGCCCGCCACCGAGCAGTACTTC
CSAGPQGPATEQYF
>.|few|TRBV12-3/TRBV12-4|TRBJ2-3
TGTGCCAGCAGTTTCCCTCAGGGTAGAGATACGCAGTATTTT
CASSFPQGRDTQYF
>.|.|TRBV11-2|TRBJ1-5
TGTGCCAGCAGGGCGGGAAGGGGAGGCGATCAGCCCCAGCATTTT
CASRAGRGGDQPQHF
>.|.|TRBV7-7|TRBJ1-5
TGTGCCAGCAGCTCTCCGGGACTCAATTATAGCAATCAGCCCCAGCATTTT
CASSSPGLNYSNQPQHF
>TRBD1|few|TRBV5-1|TRBJ2-1
TGCGCCAGCAGCTTAGGACAGGTCTACAATGAGCAGTTCTTC
CASSLGQVYNEQFF
>TRBD1|once|TRBV10-1|TRBJ2-1
TGCGCCAGCAGTGAGAGGGTAGGGACAGACAATGAGCAGTTCTTC
CASSERVGTDNEQFF
>TRBD1|many|TRBV3-1|TRBJ2-4
TGTGCCAGCACCAAAGGTCGACAGGGGCTAGCCAAAAACATTCAGTACTTC
CASTKGRQGLAKNIQYF
>TRBD2|many|TRBV19|TRBJ2-1
TGTGCCAGTAGTACTGGACTAGCGGCGGGGAATGAGCAGTTCTTC
CASSTGLAAGNEQFF
>.|.|TRBV7-9|TRBJ2-7
TGTGCCAGCAGCTTCCGGGACACACCCTACGAGCAGTACTTC
CASSFRDTPYEQYF
>.|few|TRBV5-1|TRBJ1-2
TGCGCCAGCAGGGTTGGGACGGCGAACTATGGCTACACCTTC
CASRVGTANYGYTF
>.|few|TRBV18|TRBJ1-5
TGTGCCAGCTCACCGGCGGGGCAGTTTAGCAATCAGCCCCAGCATTTT
CASSPAGQFSNQPQHF
>.|many|TRBV3-1|TRBJ2-4
TGTGCCAGCAGCCCAGTAGCGGCCAAAAACATTCAGTACTTC
CASSPVAAKNIQYF
>TRBD1|.|TRBV29-1|TRBJ1-1
TGCAGCGCAAACAGGGGCGCAACTGAAGCTTTCTTT
CSANRGATEAFF
>.|.|TRBV7-9|TRBJ2-4
TGTGCCAGCAGCAGACCAGGACGCCTAGCCAAAAACATTCAGTACTTC
CASSRPGRLAKNIQYF
>TRBD1|many|TRBV7-9|TRBJ1-2
TGTGCCAGCAGCTGGCTCACAGGGGGCAATGGCTACACCTTC
CASSWLTGGNGYTF
>TRBD1|.|TRBV10-3|TRBJ2-5
TGTGCCATCAGCCTCGGGACAGGGGGTAGTGAGACCCAGTACTTC
CAISLGTGGSETQYF
>.|.|TRBV7-9|TRBJ1-4
TGTGCCAGCAGCTTTGGAGTGGGGGATGAAAAACTGTTTTTT
CASSFGVGDEKLFF
>.|few|TRBV29-1|TRBJ2-7
TGCAGCGTTGGAGGGACCCGCACCTACGAGCAGTACTTC
CSVGGTRTYEQYF
>TRBD1|few|TRBV12-3/TRBV12-4|TRBJ2-7
TGTGCCAGCACCCCCCGGGACAGCTCCTACGAGCAGTACTTC
CASTPRDSSYEQYF
>.|.|TRBV6-5|TRBJ2-7
TGTGCCAGCAGTACGGACGCGACAAGGGAGTACTTC
CASSTDATREYF